This TCR beta chain appears in the sequencing data of a study of PD-1 blockade in mismatch repair-deficient tumors. Background on the study: Patients had approximately 11 mismatch repair-deficient cancer types and were previously treated and progressing.

TCR sequencing covered a few patients who responded to pembrolizumab. Germline-derived CDR1 and CDR2 are MNHEY and SVGAGI. V lost 2 bases, J lost 7 bases, and 14 bases lay in between. The CDR3 length is 14 residues. Some clones are missing from TCRdb's copy, which holds only in-frame ones; the method was immunoSEQ multiplex PCR. The sample lists some 120,000 clones; approximately 91% were seen once. The starting material was peripheral blood, obtained approximately 73 weeks after starting pembrolizumab. The source of this sequence is an adult with mismatch repair-deficient cancer. The V call is TRBV6-5, the J call TRBJ1-2, with unresolved D. The chain's CDR3 is CASSYGPAKVGYTF. Written as DNA, the CDR3 is TGTGCCAGCAGTTACGGACCAGCGAAGGTTGGCTACACCTTC.